This paragraph reports one TCR beta chain. The antigen remains unidentified. The V and J ends lost 7 bases and 7 bases respectively, with 9 bases between them. Germline CDR1 MDHEN, CDR2 SYDVKM. This CDR3 is built from 11 residues. These data belong to a study of siplizumab effects on memory and regulatory T cells. Study conclusions and caveats: Siplizumab significantly reduced alloreactive sequences traceable to unstimulated CD4+ memory cells. Proliferating Tregs in siplizumab cultures were never verified as suppressive.

Assay used: immunoSEQ multiplex PCR; TCRdb lists only in-frame clones, some missing. The table shows 100,000 or so clones, with just under 95% occurring only once. The chain links TRBV28 to TRBJ2-3, with D unresolved. Material: non-Treg CD4+ T cells sorted from blood. The receptor was derived from a human donor in good health. CDR3 DNA: TGTGCCAGCAAGGCGGTGAATACGCAGTATTTT. The encoded protein is CASKAVNTQYF.